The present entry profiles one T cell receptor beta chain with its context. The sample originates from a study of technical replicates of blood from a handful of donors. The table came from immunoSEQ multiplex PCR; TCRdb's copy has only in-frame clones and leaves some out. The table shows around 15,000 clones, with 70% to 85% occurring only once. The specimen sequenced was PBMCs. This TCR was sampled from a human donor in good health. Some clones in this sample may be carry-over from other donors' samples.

Here the CDR3 reads CASSEYLETVDEQYF. The DNA for the CDR3 is TGTGCCAGCAGTGAATATTTAGAGACAGTCGACGAGCAGTACTTC. The V and J genes are TRBV25-1 and TRBJ2-7, with D perhaps TRBD1 (5 bases). CDR3 length equals 15 residues. Germline CDR1 is MGHDK and CDR2 is SYGVNS. The V gene lost 0 bases and the J gene lost 5 bases, with 14 bases spanning the gap.